This TCR beta chain derives from a study of PD-L1 blockade in urothelial cancer. Study-wide context: About 85% of the roughly 29 patients comprised males who had bladder-origin urothelial cancer.

The assay was immunoSEQ multiplex PCR, and TCRdb's table has in-frame clones only and misses some. The table has about 84,000 clones, 82% seen once. The CDR3 contains 19 residues. Looked up from germline, CDR1 is PRHDT and CDR2 is FYEKMQ (reference sequence). V shed 0 bases, J shed 5 bases, and the junction held 11 bases outside the gene matches. This TCR was recovered from a man in his 70s with urothelial cancer. The rearrangement joins TRBV13 to TRBJ2-7, with 15 bases lining up with TRBD2. This specimen was PBMCs, taken around atezolizumab (anti-PD-L1) treatment. For the CDR3, the DNA is TGTGCCAGCAGCTTAGGCGCTTCCTGGACTAGCGGGAGGGCCGACGAGCAGTACTTC. Translating gives CASSLGASWTSGRADEQYF.